Only one count was recorded for the clone carrying this TCR beta chain. The target antigen is unknown. This record comes from a study of shared clonotypes between healthy human individuals. The wider study: Sampling drew on donors who were two women and a few men aged 18 to 49.

The study's findings and limits: An effect of sequencing depth on clonotype sharing among donors was expected.

Every immunoSEQ plate was one replicate of a subset's evenly spread DNA. Libraries were prepared by immunoSEQ multiplex PCR; TCRdb keeps only in-frame clonotypes and omits some of them. The table records approximately 620,000 clones, more than 95% of them present only once. Germline assignment: CDR1 SGHRS and CDR2 YFSETQ. The V and J ends lost 4 bases and 3 bases respectively, with 17 bases between them. This CDR3 has 15 residues. This chain joins TRBV5-1 and TRBJ2-7; D is perhaps TRBD1 (6 bases). Sequencing was done on a sample of naive CD4+ T cells sorted from blood. Described subset: CD45RA+ positively selected. This clonotype originated in a woman between 25 and 40 years old in good health. The CDR3 DNA is TGCGCCAGCAGCATGGACAGCTGGGAATTCTACGAGCAGTACTTC. This gives the protein CASSMDSWEFYEQYF.